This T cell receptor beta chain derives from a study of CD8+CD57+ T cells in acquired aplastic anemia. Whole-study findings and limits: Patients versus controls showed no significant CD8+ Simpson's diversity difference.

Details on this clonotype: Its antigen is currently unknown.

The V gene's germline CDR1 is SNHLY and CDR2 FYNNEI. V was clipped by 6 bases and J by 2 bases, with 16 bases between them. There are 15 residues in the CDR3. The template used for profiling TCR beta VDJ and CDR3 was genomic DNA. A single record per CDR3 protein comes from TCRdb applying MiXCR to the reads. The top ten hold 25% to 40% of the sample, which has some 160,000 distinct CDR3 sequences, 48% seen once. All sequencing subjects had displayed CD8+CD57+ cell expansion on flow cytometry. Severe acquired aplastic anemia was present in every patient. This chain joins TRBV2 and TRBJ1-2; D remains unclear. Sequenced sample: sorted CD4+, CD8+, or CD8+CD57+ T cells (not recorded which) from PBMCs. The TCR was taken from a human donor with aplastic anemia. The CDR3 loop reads CASSQNSHSNYGYTF. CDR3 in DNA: TGTGCCAGCAGCCAGAACAGTCACTCGAACTATGGCTACACCTTC.